This T cell receptor beta chain was found in a study of shared clonotypes between healthy human individuals. The overall study: Three plates each covered CD4 naive and memory; CD8 naive two, CD8 memory one.

Germline CDR1 is SEHNR and CDR2 is FQNEAQ (reference sequence). The ends lost 6 bases at V and 7 bases at J; junction bases unmatched: 11. CDR3 length: 15 residues. General study results and limits: Non-shared clonotypes had lower generation probabilities than those shared by all four donors. Few donors restricted represented genetic and exposure-history diversity. Some naive CD4 clonotypes, 4% to 6%, turned up in common across a handful of donors.

CD8 cells regarded as naive lacked CD45RO, were positively chosen for CCR7, and omitted terminally differentiated effector memory CD45RA+ cells. Comment on this clone: Its target is not known.

TCRdb's copy holds only in-frame clones and misses some; the assay was immunoSEQ multiplex PCR. The sample has around 1,900,000 clones, about 93% seen once. This TCR was sampled from a man aged 18 to 30 in good health. Some clones in this sample may be carry-over from other donors' samples. The V gene is TRBV7-9, the J gene TRBJ1-2, with 10 positions matching TRBD1. Sequenced: naive CD8+ T cells from PBMCs. The CDR3 DNA follows: TGTGCCAGCAGTCCCCCCCATTGGGACAGGGGTGGCTACACCTTC. This gives the protein CASSPPHWDRGGYTF. The full variable domain, in which reference TRBV7-9 and TRBJ1-2 provide the parts outside the CDR3, is DTGVSQNPRHKITKRGQNVTFRCDPISEHNRLYWYRQTLGQGPEFLTYFQNEAQLEKSRLLSDRFSAERPKGSFSTLEIQRTEQGDSAMYLCASSPPHWDRGGYTFGSGTRLTVV.